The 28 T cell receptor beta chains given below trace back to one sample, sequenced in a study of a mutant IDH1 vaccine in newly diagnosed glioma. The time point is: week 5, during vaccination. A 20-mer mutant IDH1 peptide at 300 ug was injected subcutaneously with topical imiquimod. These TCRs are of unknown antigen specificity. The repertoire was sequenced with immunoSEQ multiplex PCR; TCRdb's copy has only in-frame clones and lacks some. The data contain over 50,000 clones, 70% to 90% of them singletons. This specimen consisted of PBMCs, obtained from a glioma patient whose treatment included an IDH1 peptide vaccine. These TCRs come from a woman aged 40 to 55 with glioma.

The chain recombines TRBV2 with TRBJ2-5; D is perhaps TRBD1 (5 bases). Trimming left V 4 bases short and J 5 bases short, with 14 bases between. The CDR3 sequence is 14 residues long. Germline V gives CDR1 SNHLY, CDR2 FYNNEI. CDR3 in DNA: TGTGCCAGCAGTGGCTTGACAGTCCAGGAGACCCAGTACTTC. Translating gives CASSGLTVQETQYF.

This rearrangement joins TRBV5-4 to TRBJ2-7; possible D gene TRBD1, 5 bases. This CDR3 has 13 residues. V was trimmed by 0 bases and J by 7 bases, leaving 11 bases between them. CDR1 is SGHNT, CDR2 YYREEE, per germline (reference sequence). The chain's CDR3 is CASSLVQVGEQYF. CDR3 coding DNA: TGTGCCAGCAGCTTGGTACAGGTCGGTGAGCAGTACTTC.

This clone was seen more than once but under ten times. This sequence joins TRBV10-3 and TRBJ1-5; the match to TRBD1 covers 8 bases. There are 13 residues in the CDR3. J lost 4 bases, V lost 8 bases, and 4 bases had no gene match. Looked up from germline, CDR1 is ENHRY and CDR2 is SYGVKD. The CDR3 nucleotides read TGTGCCATCGGACAGGGAAGAAATCAGCCCCAGCATTTT. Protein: CAIGQGRNQPQHF.

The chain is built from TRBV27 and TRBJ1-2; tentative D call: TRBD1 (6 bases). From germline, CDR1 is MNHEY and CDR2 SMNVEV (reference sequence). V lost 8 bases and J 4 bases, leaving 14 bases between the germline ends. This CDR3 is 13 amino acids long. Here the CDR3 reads CASGRGGLYGYTF. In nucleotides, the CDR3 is TGTGCCAGCGGACGGGGGGGCCTCTATGGCTACACCTTC.

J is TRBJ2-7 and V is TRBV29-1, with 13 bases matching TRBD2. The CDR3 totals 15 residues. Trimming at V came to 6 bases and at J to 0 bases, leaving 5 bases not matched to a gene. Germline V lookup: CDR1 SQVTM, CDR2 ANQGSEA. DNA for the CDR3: TGCAGCGTCGCCGGACTAGCGGGAGACTCCTACGAGCAGTACTTC. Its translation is CSVAGLAGDSYEQYF.

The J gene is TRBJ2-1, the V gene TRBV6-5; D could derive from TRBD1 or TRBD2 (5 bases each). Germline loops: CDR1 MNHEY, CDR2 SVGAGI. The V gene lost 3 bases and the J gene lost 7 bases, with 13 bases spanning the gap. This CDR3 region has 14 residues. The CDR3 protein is CASSYTGTPNEQFF. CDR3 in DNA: TGTGCCAGCAGTTATACCGGGACCCCGAATGAGCAGTTCTTC.

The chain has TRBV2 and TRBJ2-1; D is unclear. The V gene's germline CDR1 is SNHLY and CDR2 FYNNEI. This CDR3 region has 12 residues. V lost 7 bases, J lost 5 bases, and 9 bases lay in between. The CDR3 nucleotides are TGTGCCAGCATCCAGGAAAACAATGAGCAGTTCTTC. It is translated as CASIQENNEQFF.

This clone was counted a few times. CDR3 nucleotide sequence: TGTGCCAGCAGTCCCAGGGTAATGGGCGAGCAGTACTTC. This sequence encodes CASSPRVMGEQYF. The rearrangement links TRBV2 to TRBJ2-7; TRBD1 might be the D (5 bases). CDR1 is SNHLY and CDR2 is FYNNEI in the germline V gene. With 5 bases removed from V and 6 bases from J, the gap between germline ends came to 14 bases. This CDR3 contains 13 residues.

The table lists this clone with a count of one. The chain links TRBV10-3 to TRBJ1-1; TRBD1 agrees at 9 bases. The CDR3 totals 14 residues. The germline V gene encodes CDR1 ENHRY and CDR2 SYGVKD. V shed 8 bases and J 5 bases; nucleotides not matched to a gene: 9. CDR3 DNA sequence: TGTGCCATCGGCAACAGGGGGCGGGGGACTGAAGCTTTCTTT. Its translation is CAIGNRGRGTEAFF.

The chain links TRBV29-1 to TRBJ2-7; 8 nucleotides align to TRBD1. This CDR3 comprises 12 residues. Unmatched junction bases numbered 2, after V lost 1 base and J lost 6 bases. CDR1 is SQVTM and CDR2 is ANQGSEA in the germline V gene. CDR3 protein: CSVEGQGSEQYF. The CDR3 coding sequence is TGCAGCGTTGAAGGACAGGGGAGCGAGCAGTACTTC.

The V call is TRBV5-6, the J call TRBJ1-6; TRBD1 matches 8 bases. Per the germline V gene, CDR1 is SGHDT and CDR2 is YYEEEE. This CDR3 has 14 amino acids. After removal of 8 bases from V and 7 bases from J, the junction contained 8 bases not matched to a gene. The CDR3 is CASLLTGGNSPLHF. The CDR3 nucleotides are TGTGCCAGTCTCCTAACAGGGGGGAATTCACCCCTCCACTTT.

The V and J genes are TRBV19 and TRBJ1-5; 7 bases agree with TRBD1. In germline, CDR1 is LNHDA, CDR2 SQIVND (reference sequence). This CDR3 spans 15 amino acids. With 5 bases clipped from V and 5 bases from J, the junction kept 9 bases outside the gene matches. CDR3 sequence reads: CASSPGTAFYQPQHF. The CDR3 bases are TGTGCCAGTAGTCCCGGGACAGCTTTTTATCAGCCCCAGCATTTT.

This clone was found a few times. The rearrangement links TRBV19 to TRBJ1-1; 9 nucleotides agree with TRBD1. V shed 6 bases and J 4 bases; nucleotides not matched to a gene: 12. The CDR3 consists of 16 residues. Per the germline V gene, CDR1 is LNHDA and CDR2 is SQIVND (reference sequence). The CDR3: CASSPNGPGQGTEAFF. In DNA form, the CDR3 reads TGTGCCAGTAGCCCCAACGGACCGGGACAGGGCACTGAAGCTTTCTTT.

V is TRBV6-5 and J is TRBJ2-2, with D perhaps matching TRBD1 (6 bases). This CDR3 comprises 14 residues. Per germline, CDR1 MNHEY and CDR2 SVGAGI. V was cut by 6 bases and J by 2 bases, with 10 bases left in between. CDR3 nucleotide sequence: TGTGCCAGCAGAAGACAGGCCAACACCGGGGAGCTGTTTTTT. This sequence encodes CASRRQANTGELFF.

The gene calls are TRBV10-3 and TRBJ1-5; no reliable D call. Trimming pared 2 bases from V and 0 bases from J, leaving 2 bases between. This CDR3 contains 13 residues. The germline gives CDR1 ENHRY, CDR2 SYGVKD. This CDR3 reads CAISESSNQPQHF. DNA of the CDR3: TGTGCCATCAGTGAGAGTAGCAATCAGCCCCAGCATTTT.

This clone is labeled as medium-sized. CDR3 protein: CASSNEASSGGPIEAFF. CDR3 nucleotide sequence: TGTGCCAGCAGCAACGAGGCCTCGTCTGGCGGACCGATTGAAGCTTTCTTT. The rearrangement links TRBV6-4 to TRBJ1-1; D is uncertain. CDR1 is MRHNA and CDR2 is SNTAGT in the germline V gene. Trimming stripped 6 bases from V and 7 bases from J, with 27 bases between. The CDR3 covers 17 residues.

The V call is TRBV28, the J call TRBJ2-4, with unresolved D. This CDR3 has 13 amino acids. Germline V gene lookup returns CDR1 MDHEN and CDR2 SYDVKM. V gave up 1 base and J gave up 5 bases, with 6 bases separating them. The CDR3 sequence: CASSLSKENIQYF. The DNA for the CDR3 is TGTGCCAGCAGTTTATCCAAAGAAAACATTCAGTACTTC.

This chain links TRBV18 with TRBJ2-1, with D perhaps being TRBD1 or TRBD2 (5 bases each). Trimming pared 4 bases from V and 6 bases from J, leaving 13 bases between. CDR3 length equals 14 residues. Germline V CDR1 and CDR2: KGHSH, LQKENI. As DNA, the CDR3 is TGTGCCAGCTCACAGGGACGTTCCCCCAATGAGCAGTTCTTC. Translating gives CASSQGRSPNEQFF.

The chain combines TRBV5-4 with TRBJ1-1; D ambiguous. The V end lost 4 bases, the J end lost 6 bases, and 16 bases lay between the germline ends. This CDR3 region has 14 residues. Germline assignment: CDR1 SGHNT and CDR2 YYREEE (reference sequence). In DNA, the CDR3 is TGTGCCAGCAGCGACCAGGTCCCCCCGGCTGAAGCTTTCTTT. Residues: CASSDQVPPAEAFF.

The CDR3 DNA sequence: TGCGCCAGCAGCCAAGACGGGTCACCTAATTCACCCCTCCACTTT. Its translation: CASSQDGSPNSPLHF. This sequence joins TRBV4-3 and TRBJ1-6; D call uncertain. The CDR3 spans 15 residues. Trimming took 0 bases from V and 6 from J, leaving 9 bases between them. In germline, CDR1 is LGHNA, CDR2 YSLEER.

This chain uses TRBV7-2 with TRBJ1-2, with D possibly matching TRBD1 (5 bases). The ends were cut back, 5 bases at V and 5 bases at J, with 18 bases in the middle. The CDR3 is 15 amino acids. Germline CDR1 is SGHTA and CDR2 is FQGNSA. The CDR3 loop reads CASSPEAGLPYGYTF. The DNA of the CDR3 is TGTGCCAGCAGCCCGGAGGCGGGGCTTCCTTATGGCTACACCTTC.

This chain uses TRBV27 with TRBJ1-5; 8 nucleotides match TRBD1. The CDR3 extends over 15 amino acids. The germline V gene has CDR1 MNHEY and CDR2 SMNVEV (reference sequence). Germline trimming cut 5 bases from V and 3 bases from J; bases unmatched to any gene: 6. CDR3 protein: CASSPRTGINQPQHF. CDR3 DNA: TGTGCCAGCAGTCCCCGGACAGGGATCAATCAGCCCCAGCATTTT.

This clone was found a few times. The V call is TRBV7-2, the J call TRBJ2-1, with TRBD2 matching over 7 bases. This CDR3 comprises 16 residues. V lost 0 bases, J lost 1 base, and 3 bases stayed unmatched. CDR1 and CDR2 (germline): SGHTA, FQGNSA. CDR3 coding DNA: TGTGCCAGCAGCTTAGCGCTCGGGGGGTCCTACAATGAGCAGTTCTTC. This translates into CASSLALGGSYNEQFF. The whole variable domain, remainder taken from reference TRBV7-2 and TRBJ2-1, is GAGVSQSPSNKVTEKGKDVELRCDPISGHTALYWYRQSLGQGLEFLIYFQGNSAPDKSGLPSDRFSAERTGGSVSTLTIQRTQQEDSAVYLCASSLALGGSYNEQFFGPGTRLTVL.

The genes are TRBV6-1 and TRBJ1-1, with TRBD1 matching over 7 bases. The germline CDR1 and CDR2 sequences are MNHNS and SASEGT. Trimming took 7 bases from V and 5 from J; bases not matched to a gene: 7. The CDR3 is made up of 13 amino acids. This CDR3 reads CASMVRGETEAFF. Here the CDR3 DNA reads TGTGCCAGCATGGTCAGGGGGGAGACTGAAGCTTTCTTT.

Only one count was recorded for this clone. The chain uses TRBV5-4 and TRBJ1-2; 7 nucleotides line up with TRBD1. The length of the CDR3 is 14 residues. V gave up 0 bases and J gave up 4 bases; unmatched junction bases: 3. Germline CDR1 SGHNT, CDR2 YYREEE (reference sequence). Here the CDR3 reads CASSLDRGGYGYTF. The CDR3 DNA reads TGTGCCAGCAGCTTGGACAGGGGTGGCTATGGCTACACCTTC.

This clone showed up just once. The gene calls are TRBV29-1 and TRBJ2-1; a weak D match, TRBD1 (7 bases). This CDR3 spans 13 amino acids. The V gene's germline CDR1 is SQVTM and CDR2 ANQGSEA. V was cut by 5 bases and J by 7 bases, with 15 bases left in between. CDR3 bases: TGCAGCGTTTTTGGGGCAGGGGGGAATGAGCAGTTCTTC. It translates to CSVFGAGGNEQFF.

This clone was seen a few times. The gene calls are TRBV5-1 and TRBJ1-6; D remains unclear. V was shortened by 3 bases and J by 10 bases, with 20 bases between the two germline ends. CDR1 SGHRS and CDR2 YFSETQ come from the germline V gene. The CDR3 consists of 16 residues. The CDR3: CASSSDGAVNVSPLHF. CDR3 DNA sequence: TGCGCCAGCAGCTCCGACGGTGCCGTGAACGTCTCACCCCTCCACTTT.

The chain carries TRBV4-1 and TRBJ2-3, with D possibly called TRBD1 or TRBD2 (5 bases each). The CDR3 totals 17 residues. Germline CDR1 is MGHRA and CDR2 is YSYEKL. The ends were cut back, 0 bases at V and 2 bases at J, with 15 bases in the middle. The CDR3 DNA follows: TGCGCCAGCAGCCAAGAGAGGGGACGGATGACCACAGATACGCAGTATTTT. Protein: CASSQERGRMTTDTQYF.